The T cell receptor (beta chain) under discussion was sequenced for a study of cytomegalovirus exposure and HLA in healthy donors. Regarding the study as a whole: HLA-A and HLA-B allele assignments for most subjects were reportedly predicted accurately using TCR beta sequences.

This PCR relied on a set of 60 Vbeta primers and 13 Jbeta primers. TCRdb's copy holds only in-frame clones and misses some; the assay was immunoSEQ multiplex PCR. This sample's clone table lists 70,000 to 85,000 clones. Worth noting for this clone: No antigen is known for it.

This clonotype originated in a female donor in good health and CMV-seropositive. Sequencing used PBMCs.

The CDR3 region has the DNA TGTGCCTGGAGTGTCACCTCAGGGACTGGAAACACCATATATTTT. Encoded protein: CAWSVTSGTGNTIYF. The chain has TRBV30 and TRBJ1-3; D might be TRBD1 (5 bases). V lost 0 bases to trimming and J lost 2 bases, with 11 bases between them. The CDR3 length is 15 residues. Germline lookup yields CDR1 GTSNPN and CDR2 SVGIG (reference sequence).